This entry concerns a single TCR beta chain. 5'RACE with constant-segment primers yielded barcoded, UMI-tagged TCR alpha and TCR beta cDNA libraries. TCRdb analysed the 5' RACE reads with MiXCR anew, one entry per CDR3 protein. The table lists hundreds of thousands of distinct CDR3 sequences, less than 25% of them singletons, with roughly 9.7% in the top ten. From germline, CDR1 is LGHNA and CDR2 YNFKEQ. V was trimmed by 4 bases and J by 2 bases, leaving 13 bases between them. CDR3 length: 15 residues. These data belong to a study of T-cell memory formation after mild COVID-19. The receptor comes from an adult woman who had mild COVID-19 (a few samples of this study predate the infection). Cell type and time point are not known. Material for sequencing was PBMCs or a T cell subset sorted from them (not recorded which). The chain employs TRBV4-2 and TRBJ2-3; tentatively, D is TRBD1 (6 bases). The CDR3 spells CASSPPQGYTDTQYF. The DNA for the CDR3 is TGTGCCAGCAGCCCCCCACAGGGTTACACAGATACGCAGTATTTT.